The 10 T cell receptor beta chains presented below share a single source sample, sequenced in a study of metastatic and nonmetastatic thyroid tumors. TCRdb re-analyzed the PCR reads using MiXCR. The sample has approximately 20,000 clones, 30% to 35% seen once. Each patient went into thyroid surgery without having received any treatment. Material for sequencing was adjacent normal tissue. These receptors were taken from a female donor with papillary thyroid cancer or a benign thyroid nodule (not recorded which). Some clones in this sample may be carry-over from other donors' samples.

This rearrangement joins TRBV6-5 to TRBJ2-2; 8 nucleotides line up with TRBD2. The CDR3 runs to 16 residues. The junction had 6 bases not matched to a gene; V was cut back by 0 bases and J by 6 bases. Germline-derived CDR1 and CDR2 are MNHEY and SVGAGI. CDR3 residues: CASSYSVGRAAGELFF. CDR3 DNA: TGTGCCAGCAGTTACTCTGTCGGGAGGGCCGCCGGGGAGCTGTTTTTT.

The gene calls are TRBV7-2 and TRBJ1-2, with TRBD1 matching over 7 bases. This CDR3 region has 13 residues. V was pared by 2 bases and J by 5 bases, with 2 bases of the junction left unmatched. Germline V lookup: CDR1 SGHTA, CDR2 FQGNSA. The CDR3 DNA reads TGTGCCAGCAGCTTACAGGGGGAGTATGGCTACACCTTC. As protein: CASSLQGEYGYTF.

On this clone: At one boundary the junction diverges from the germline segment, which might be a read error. CDR3: CAISESVMTSSYEHYF. The CDR3 bases are TGTGCCATCAGTGAGTCGGTGATGACCAGCTCCTACGAGCATTACTTC. V and J are TRBV10-3 and TRBJ2-7; D gene ambiguous. The V gene's germline CDR1 is ENHRY and CDR2 SYGVKD. The length of the CDR3 is 16 residues.

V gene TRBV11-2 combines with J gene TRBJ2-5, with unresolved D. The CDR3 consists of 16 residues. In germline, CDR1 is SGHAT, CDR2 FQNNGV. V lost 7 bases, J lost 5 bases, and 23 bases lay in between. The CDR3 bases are TGTGCCAGCACCGAGAGCCAGCACCGAATCGGGGAGACCCAGTACTTC. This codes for CASTESQHRIGETQYF. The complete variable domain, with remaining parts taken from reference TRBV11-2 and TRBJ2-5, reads EAGVAQSPRYKIIEKRQSVAFWCNPISGHATLYWYQQILGQGPKLLIQFQNNGVVDDSQLPKDRFSAERLKGVDSTLKIQPAKLEDSAVYLCASTESQHRIGETQYFGPGTRLLVL.

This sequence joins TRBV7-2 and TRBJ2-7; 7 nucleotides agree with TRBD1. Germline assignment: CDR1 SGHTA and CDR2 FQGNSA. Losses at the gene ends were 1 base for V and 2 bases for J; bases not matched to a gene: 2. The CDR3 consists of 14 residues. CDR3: CASSLGGQPYEQYF. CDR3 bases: TGTGCCAGCAGCTTAGGGGGACAGCCCTACGAGCAGTACTTC.

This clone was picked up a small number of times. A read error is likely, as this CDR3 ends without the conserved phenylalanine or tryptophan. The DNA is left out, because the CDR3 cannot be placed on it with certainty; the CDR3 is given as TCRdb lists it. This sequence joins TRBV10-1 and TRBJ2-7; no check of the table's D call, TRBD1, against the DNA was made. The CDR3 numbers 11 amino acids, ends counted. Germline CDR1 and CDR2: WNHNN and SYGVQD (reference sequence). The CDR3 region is CASSSRVPSYL.

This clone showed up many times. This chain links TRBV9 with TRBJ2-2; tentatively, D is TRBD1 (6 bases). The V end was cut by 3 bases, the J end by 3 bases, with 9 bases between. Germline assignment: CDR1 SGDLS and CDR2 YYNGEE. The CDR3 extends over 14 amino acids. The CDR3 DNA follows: TGTGCCAGCAGCGGATACAGGGACACCGGGGAGCTGTTTTTT. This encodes CASSGYRDTGELFF.

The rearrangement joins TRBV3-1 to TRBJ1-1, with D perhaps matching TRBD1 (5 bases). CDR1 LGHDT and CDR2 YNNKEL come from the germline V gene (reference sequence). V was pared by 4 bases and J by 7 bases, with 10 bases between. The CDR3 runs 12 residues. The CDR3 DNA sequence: TGTGCCAGCAGCCCCTCGGGGGGTGAAGCTTTCTTT. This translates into CASSPSGGEAFF.

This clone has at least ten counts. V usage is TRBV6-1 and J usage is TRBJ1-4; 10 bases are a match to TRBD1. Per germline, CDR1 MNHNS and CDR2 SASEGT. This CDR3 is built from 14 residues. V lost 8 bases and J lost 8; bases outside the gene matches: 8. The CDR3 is CASSGQGEDEKLFF. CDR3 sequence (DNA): TGTGCCAGCTCAGGACAGGGGGAGGACGAAAAACTGTTTTTT.

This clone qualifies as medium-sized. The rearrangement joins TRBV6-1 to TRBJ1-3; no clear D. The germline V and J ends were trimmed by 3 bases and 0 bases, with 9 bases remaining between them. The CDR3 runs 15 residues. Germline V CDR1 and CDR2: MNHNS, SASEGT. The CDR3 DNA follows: TGTGCCAGCAGTGAGTCAGAACCCTCTGGAAACACCATATATTTT. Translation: CASSESEPSGNTIYF.